The 3 T cell receptor beta chains in this list originate from one sample, sequenced in a study of blood T cell repertoires in COVID-19. The repertoire was sequenced with immunoSEQ multiplex PCR; TCRdb's copy has only in-frame clones and lacks some. The profile shows roughly 320,000 clones, approximately 84% of them singletons. The sequenced sample consisted of PBMCs or T cells enriched from blood (not recorded which). Source of these receptors: a man aged 25-40 years who had recovered from COVID-19.

The J gene is TRBJ1-4, the V gene TRBV29-1; TRBD1 agrees at 9 bases. This CDR3 has 15 amino acids. The V segment lost 5 bases and the J segment 5 bases; nucleotides outside the gene matches: 9. CDR1 and CDR2 from the germline V gene are SQVTM and ANQGSEA. CDR3 region: CSVKLRDRENEKLFF. CDR3 sequence (DNA): TGCAGCGTTAAACTCCGGGACAGGGAAAATGAAAAACTGTTTTTT.

J is TRBJ1-2 and V is TRBV15; tentative D call: TRBD1 (5 bases). This CDR3 contains 15 residues. Germline CDR1 LNHNV, CDR2 YYDKDF (reference sequence). V lost 1 base, J lost 4 bases, and 13 bases lay in between. The CDR3 region has the DNA TGTGCCACCAGCAGAGGCGAGGGAGGGGCCTATGGCTACACCTTC. Its translation: CATSRGEGGAYGYTF.

V and J are TRBV6-6 and TRBJ2-1; D not resolved. The CDR3 has 16 amino acids. Germline V gene sequence: CDR1 MNHNY, CDR2 SVGAGI (reference sequence). V was trimmed by 0 bases and J by 0 bases, leaving 9 bases between them. The chain's CDR3 is CASSYSSLSSYNEQFF. The CDR3 DNA sequence: TGTGCCAGCAGTTACTCGAGTCTGAGCTCCTACAATGAGCAGTTCTTC.